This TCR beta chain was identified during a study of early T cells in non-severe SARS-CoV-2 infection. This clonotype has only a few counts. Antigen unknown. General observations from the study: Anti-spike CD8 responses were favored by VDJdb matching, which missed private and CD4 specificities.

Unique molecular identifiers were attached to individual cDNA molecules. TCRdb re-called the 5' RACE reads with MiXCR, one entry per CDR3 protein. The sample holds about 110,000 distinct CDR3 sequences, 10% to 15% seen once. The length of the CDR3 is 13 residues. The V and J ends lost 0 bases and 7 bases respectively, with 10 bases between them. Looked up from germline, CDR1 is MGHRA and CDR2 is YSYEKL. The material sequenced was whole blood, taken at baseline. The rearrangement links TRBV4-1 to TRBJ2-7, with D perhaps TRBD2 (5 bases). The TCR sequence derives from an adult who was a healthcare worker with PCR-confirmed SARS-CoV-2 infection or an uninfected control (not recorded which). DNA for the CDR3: TGCGCCAGCAGCCAAGACGGGGTAGGGGAGCAGTACTTC. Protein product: CASSQDGVGEQYF.